One and the same sample provided the 29 T cell receptor beta chains below, sequenced in a study of immune cell composition in non-small cell lung cancer. Sequencing was performed with immunoSEQ multiplex PCR; in TCRdb, only in-frame clones are kept and a portion is missing. The sample holds just over 7,500 clones, 60% to 80% seen once. The source material was lung tumor tissue. Source of these receptors: a human donor with non-small cell lung cancer.

The chain employs TRBV7-2 and TRBJ2-3; possible D gene TRBD1, 5 bases. V gave up 0 bases and J gave up 6 bases, with 10 bases separating them. The CDR3 sequence is 14 residues long. Germline V gene data show CDR1 as SGHTA and CDR2 as FQGNSA. The chain's CDR3 is CASSLAGPADTQYF. The CDR3 DNA follows: TGTGCCAGCAGCTTAGCGGGGCCCGCGGATACGCAGTATTTT.

The V gene is TRBV5-8, the J gene TRBJ1-5; 10 bases fit TRBD1. The trim removed 2 bases at V and 2 bases at J, leaving 7 bases unmatched. This CDR3 contains 17 residues. Germline loops: CDR1 SGHTS, CDR2 YDEGEE. For the CDR3, the DNA is TGTGCCAGCAGCTTTCGGGACAGGGGAGGAGGCAATCAGCCCCAGCATTTT. Its translation: CASSFRDRGGGNQPQHF.

The chain uses TRBV7-3 and TRBJ1-2, with D possibly matching TRBD1 (5 bases). V was cut by 0 bases and J by 2 bases, with 16 bases left in between. The CDR3 sequence is 17 residues long. Germline V gene lookup returns CDR1 SGHTA and CDR2 FQGTGA. The DNA for the CDR3 is TGTGCCAGCAGCTTAACTACTGGGGCGGGGAGGAACTATGGCTACACCTTC. It translates to CASSLTTGAGRNYGYTF.

This chain joins TRBV5-4 and TRBJ1-6; TRBD1 might be the D (5 bases). The V end lost 0 bases, the J end lost 0 bases, and 7 bases lay between the germline ends. This CDR3 contains 16 residues. Germline assignment: CDR1 SGHNT and CDR2 YYREEE (reference sequence). CDR3 in amino acids: CASSLEGSSYNSPLHF. The CDR3, as DNA: TGTGCCAGCAGCTTGGAGGGGAGCTCCTATAATTCACCCCTCCACTTT.

J is TRBJ2-7 and V is TRBV7-2; D call uncertain. The CDR3 loop spans 14 amino acids. Germline-derived CDR1 and CDR2 are SGHTA and FQGNSA. Trimming pared 1 base from V and 4 bases from J, leaving 11 bases between. CDR3 nucleotides: TGTGCCAGCAGCTTAGTCGGGCAGGTATACGAGCAGTACTTC. It encodes CASSLVGQVYEQYF. Using reference TRBV7-2 and TRBJ2-7 for the parts outside the CDR3, the full variable domain is GAGVSQSPSNKVTEKGKDVELRCDPISGHTALYWYRQSLGQGLEFLIYFQGNSAPDKSGLPSDRFSAERTGGSVSTLTIQRTQQEDSAVYLCASSLVGQVYEQYFGPGTRLTVT.

The J gene is TRBJ1-1, the V gene TRBV30; D not certain. There are 12 residues in the CDR3. The germline CDR1 and CDR2 sequences are GTSNPN and SVGIG (reference sequence). V lost 4 bases and J 6 bases, leaving 12 bases between the germline ends. The CDR3 spells CAWTMGIPEAFF. The CDR3 coding sequence is TGTGCCTGGACTATGGGAATCCCTGAAGCTTTCTTT.

The chain combines TRBV28 with TRBJ2-1; the match to TRBD2 covers 14 bases. The V gene's germline CDR1 is MDHEN and CDR2 SYDVKM. The CDR3 spans 18 residues. V was clipped by 1 base and J by 6 bases; unmatched bases: 8. CDR3 sequence (DNA): TGTGCCAGCAGTTTATTTTGGACTAGCGGGGGGCTCATCAATGAGCAGTTCTTC. It yields the protein CASSLFWTSGGLINEQFF. Based on the CDR3 plus reference TRBV28 and TRBJ2-1, the full variable domain is DVKVTQSSRYLVKRTGEKVFLECVQDMDHENMFWYRQDPGLGLRLIYFSYDVKMKEKGDIPEGYSVSREKKERFSLILESASTNQTSMYLCASSLFWTSGGLINEQFFGPGTRLTVL.

The chain has TRBV7-3 and TRBJ2-2; 8 bases line up with TRBD2. V was clipped by 5 bases and J by 6 bases; unmatched bases: 11. Germline lookup yields CDR1 SGHTA and CDR2 FQGTGA. There are 16 residues in the CDR3. The CDR3 DNA sequence: TGTGCCAGCAGCAATACGGGGGGGTTGAGGCCCGGGGAGCTGTTTTTT. Translating it yields CASSNTGGLRPGELFF.

This clone was observed once. The V and J genes are TRBV6-5 and TRBJ1-2; 7 positions match TRBD1. The germline V gene has CDR1 MNHEY and CDR2 SVGAGI. This CDR3 has 14 residues. V shed 6 bases, J shed 4 bases, and the junction held 8 bases outside the gene matches. The DNA of the CDR3 is TGTGCCAGCAGGACGCAGGGGGACGGCTATGGCTACACCTTC. It yields the protein CASRTQGDGYGYTF.

The rearrangement uses TRBV5-1 and TRBJ2-7; 9 nucleotides align to TRBD1. The J segment lost 4 bases and the V segment lost 4 bases, leaving 6 bases of the junction unmatched. In germline, CDR1 is SGHRS, CDR2 YFSETQ. The length of the CDR3 is 14 residues. The CDR3 reads CASSLRDREYEQYF. The DNA of the CDR3 is TGCGCCAGCAGCCTCCGGGACAGGGAATACGAGCAGTACTTC.

This clone was observed a few times. The J gene is TRBJ1-2, the V gene TRBV4-2; a weak D match, TRBD1 (5 bases). V dropped 0 bases and J dropped 5 bases, with 7 bases sitting between them. From germline, CDR1 is LGHNA and CDR2 YNFKEQ. The length of the CDR3 is 13 residues. CDR3 loop: CASSQDGTYGYTF. CDR3 nucleotides: TGTGCCAGCAGCCAAGACGGGACTTATGGCTACACCTTC.

The chain joins TRBV5-4 to TRBJ2-3; TRBD2 matches at 8 bases. This CDR3 region has 16 residues. Germline-derived CDR1 and CDR2 are SGHNT and YYREEE (reference sequence). V trimming: 4 bases; J trimming: 10 bases; junction bases outside the gene matches: 17. The CDR3 region is CASSVGGTRGMDAQYF. In nucleotides, the CDR3 is TGTGCCAGCAGCGTCGGGGGGACTAGGGGTATGGATGCGCAGTATTTT.

This clone was counted between two and nine times. The genes are TRBV16 and TRBJ1-1, with D uncertain. This CDR3 contains 14 residues. V was pared by 2 bases and J by 1 base, with 8 bases between. Per germline, CDR1 KGHSY and CDR2 FQNENV. CDR3 sequence: CASSQNLGNTEAFF. CDR3 DNA: TGTGCCAGCAGCCAAAACTTGGGGAACACTGAAGCTTTCTTT. The full variable domain, rest sourced from reference TRBV16 and TRBJ1-1, is GEEVAQTPKHLVRGEGQKAKLYCAPIKGHSYVFWYQQVLKNEFKFLISFQNENVFDETGMPKERFSAKCLPNSPCSLEIQATKLEDSAVYFCASSQNLGNTEAFFGQGTRLTVV.

V is TRBV5-5 and J is TRBJ2-5; possibly TRBD2 for D (5 bases). The germline V gene encodes CDR1 SGHKS and CDR2 YYEKEE (reference sequence). V lost 1 base to trimming and J lost 3 bases, with 7 bases between them. The CDR3 is 13 amino acids. The CDR3 region is CASSLPGKETQYF. The CDR3 nucleotides read TGTGCCAGCAGCTTGCCGGGGAAAGAGACCCAGTACTTC.

The V call is TRBV18, the J call TRBJ1-4, with TRBD1 matching over 9 bases. The ends lost 6 bases at V and 8 bases at J; junction bases unmatched: 7. The CDR3 runs to 14 residues. In germline, CDR1 is KGHSH, CDR2 LQKENI. The CDR3 bases are TGTGCCAGCTCCGTACAGGGGGCTCGGGAAAAACTGTTTTTT. Amino acids: CASSVQGAREKLFF.

This clone was seen more than once but under ten times. This sequence joins TRBV19 and TRBJ1-1, with D possibly matching TRBD1 (5 bases). V was cut by 5 bases and J by 1 base, with 8 bases left in between. Per the germline V gene, CDR1 is LNHDA and CDR2 is SQIVND (reference sequence). The length of the CDR3 is 13 residues. CDR3 region: CASSVDRNTEAFF. The CDR3 nucleotides are TGTGCCAGTAGTGTTGACAGGAACACTGAAGCTTTCTTT.

The genes are TRBV4-3 and TRBJ2-7; maybe TRBD2 (6 bases). The length of the CDR3 is 16 residues. V lost 0 bases to trimming and J lost 0 bases, with 12 bases between them. CDR1 is LGHNA and CDR2 is YSLEER in the germline V gene. The CDR3 is CASSQEWPGASYEQYF. Here the CDR3 DNA reads TGCGCCAGCAGCCAAGAATGGCCGGGAGCCTCCTACGAGCAGTACTTC.

The genes are TRBV9 and TRBJ2-1, with 11 bases fitting TRBD2. With V trimmed by 0 bases and J by 7 bases, 9 bases remained unmatched. This CDR3 contains 17 residues. CDR1 is SGDLS, CDR2 YYNGEE, per germline. The CDR3 loop reads CASSVGSGGVLLNEQFF. The CDR3 coding sequence is TGTGCCAGCAGCGTAGGTAGCGGGGGGGTATTGCTGAATGAGCAGTTCTTC.

The CDR3 region is CAISSGRGQYF. CDR3 DNA: TGTGCCATCAGCAGCGGGCGGGGGCAGTACTTC. This chain joins TRBV10-3 and TRBJ2-7, with D perhaps TRBD2 (6 bases). Germline V gives CDR1 ENHRY, CDR2 SYGVKD. Trimming stripped 6 bases from V and 9 bases from J, with 12 bases between. This CDR3 has 11 residues.

The chain joins TRBV19 to TRBJ2-3; D is perhaps TRBD2 (6 bases). The length of the CDR3 is 15 residues. Trimming removed 5 bases from V and 0 bases from J, with 12 bases in between. In germline, CDR1 is LNHDA, CDR2 SQIVND (reference sequence). The CDR3: CASSAIGTSTDTQYF. DNA of the CDR3: TGTGCCAGTAGTGCAATCGGGACTAGCACAGATACGCAGTATTTT.

This clone is classed as medium-sized. The rearrangement links TRBV5-1 to TRBJ1-6, with D perhaps TRBD1 (6 bases). CDR1 and CDR2 (germline): SGHRS, YFSETQ. The CDR3 contains 14 residues. Trimming shortened V by 0 bases and J by 8 bases, and 9 bases separated the two germline ends. CDR3: CASSLGGADSPLHF. In DNA, the CDR3 is TGCGCCAGCAGCTTGGGGGGGGCTGATTCACCCCTCCACTTT.

V usage is TRBV9 and J usage is TRBJ1-1, with 7 bases aligning to TRBD1. This CDR3 has 15 amino acids. Trimming took 2 bases from V and 2 from J; bases not matched to a gene: 6. The germline CDR1 and CDR2 sequences are SGDLS and YYNGEE. The DNA for the CDR3 is TGTGCCAGCAGCGTCCAGGGACAGCTTAACACTGAAGCTTTCTTT. This translates into CASSVQGQLNTEAFF.

The chain combines TRBV18 with TRBJ2-1, with D tentatively TRBD2 (6 bases). CDR3 size: 15 residues. Germline-derived CDR1 and CDR2 are KGHSH and LQKENI. V was shortened by 0 bases and J by 6 bases, with 12 bases between the two germline ends. The CDR3 nucleotides are TGTGCCAGCTCACCACCGGGGGGTGAGGGCAATGAGCAGTTCTTC. Residues: CASSPPGGEGNEQFF. Drawing the rest from reference TRBV18 and TRBJ2-1, the complete variable domain is NAGVMQNPRHLVRRRGQEARLRCSPMKGHSHVYWYRQLPEEGLKFMVYLQKENIIDESGMPKERFSAEFPKEGPSILRIQQVVRGDSAAYFCASSPPGGEGNEQFFGPGTRLTVL.

This chain joins TRBV6-6 and TRBJ1-5, with 8 bases aligning to TRBD1. After removal of 6 bases from V and 0 bases from J, the junction contained 7 bases not matched to a gene. CDR3 length equals 16 residues. CDR1 and CDR2 from the germline V gene are MNHNY and SVGAGI (reference sequence). CDR3: CASRITTGGSNQPQHF. CDR3 nucleotide sequence: TGTGCCAGCAGGATCACTACAGGGGGTAGCAATCAGCCCCAGCATTTT.

The chain links TRBV5-1 to TRBJ2-3; the match to TRBD1 covers 8 bases. CDR1 is SGHRS, CDR2 YFSETQ, per germline. The CDR3 contains 16 residues. The V gene end was trimmed by 7 bases and the J gene end by 2 bases; junction bases not matched to a gene: 12. The CDR3 DNA sequence: TGCGCCAGCTCGCTTGCAATACAGGGGGACACAGATACGCAGTATTTT. Residues: CASSLAIQGDTDTQYF.

The chain has TRBV27 and TRBJ2-1, with a weak D call TRBD1 (5 bases). V was cut by 6 bases and J by 2 bases, with 14 bases left in between. The germline gives CDR1 MNHEY, CDR2 SMNVEV (reference sequence). The CDR3 loop spans 15 amino acids. The CDR3 reads CASSPDRRPYNEQFF. CDR3 coding DNA: TGTGCCAGCAGCCCTGACAGAAGGCCCTACAATGAGCAGTTCTTC.

V is TRBV6-1 and J is TRBJ2-7; TRBD2 aligns across 8 bases. This CDR3 has 13 amino acids. The germline V gene has CDR1 MNHNS and CDR2 SASEGT. The J segment lost 3 bases and the V segment lost 6 bases, leaving 4 bases of the junction unmatched. CDR3 coding DNA: TGTGCCAGCAGATCGGGACTAGACTACGAGCAGTACTTC. As protein: CASRSGLDYEQYF.

This clone was counted a single time. CDR3 nucleotides: TGTGCCAGCAGCTTTGGCCGAGGTGGCTACACCTTC. This encodes CASSFGRGGYTF. The chain carries TRBV5-6 and TRBJ1-2; D gene unclear. The CDR3 contains 12 residues. Per germline, CDR1 SGHDT and CDR2 YYEEEE. The V and J ends lost 2 bases and 7 bases respectively, with 9 bases between them. The full variable domain, its missing parts supplied by reference TRBV5-6 and TRBJ1-2, is DAGVTQSPTHLIKTRGQQVTLRCSPKSGHDTVSWYQQALGQGPQFIFQYYEEEERQRGNFPDRFSGHQFPNYSSELNVNALLLGDSALYLCASSFGRGGYTFGSGTRLTVV.

V usage is TRBV7-2 and J usage is TRBJ1-2; D gene uncertain. Germline CDR1 and CDR2: SGHTA and FQGNSA. V shed 1 base and J shed 1 base, with 4 bases lying between them. This CDR3 comprises 13 residues. The CDR3 DNA reads TGTGCCAGCAGCTTAGACAATAACTATGGCTACACCTTC. Translation gives CASSLDNNYGYTF.